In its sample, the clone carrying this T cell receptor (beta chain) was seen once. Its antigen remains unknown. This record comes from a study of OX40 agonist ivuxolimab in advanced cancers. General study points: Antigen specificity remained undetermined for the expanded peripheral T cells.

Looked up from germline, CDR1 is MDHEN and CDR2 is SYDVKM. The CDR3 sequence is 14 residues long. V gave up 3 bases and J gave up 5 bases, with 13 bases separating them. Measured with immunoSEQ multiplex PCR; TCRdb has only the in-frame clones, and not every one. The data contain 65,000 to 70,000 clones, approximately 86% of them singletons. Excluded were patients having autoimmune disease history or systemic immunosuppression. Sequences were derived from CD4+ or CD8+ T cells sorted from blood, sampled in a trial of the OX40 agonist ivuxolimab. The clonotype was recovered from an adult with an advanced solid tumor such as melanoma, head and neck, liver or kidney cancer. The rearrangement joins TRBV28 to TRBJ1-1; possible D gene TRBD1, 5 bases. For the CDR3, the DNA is TGTGCCAGCAGTTTTGGCGGGACGCCGACTGAAGCTTTCTTT. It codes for CASSFGGTPTEAFF.